The clone carrying this T cell receptor beta chain was seen a single time. The data are from a study of identifying expanded T cells in peripheral blood. This CDR3 spans 14 amino acids. V lost 3 bases and J 1 base, leaving 9 bases between the germline ends. The germline CDR1 and CDR2 sequences are SGHTA and FQGNSA. Data came from immunoSEQ multiplex PCR; TCRdb stores just in-frame clones and leaves some out. The sample includes 91,000 or so clones, around nine tenths of them seen just once. The V call is TRBV7-2, the J call TRBJ2-5; no reliable D call. Sequenced sample: blood. The sequence came from a person between 18 and 75 years old in good health. The CDR3 DNA reads as TGTGCCAGCAGCTTCGGCTCGGGCCAAGAGACCCAGTACTTC. This gives the protein CASSFGSGQETQYF.